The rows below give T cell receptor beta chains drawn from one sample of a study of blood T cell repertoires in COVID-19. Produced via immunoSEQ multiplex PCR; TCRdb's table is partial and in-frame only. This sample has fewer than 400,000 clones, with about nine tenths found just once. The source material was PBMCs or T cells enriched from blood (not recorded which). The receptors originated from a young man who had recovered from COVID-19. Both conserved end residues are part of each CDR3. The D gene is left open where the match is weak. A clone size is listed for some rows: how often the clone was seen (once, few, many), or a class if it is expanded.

CDR3aa: CASSGLGDYNEQFF; CDR3nt: TGCGCCAGCAGTGGACTAGGGGACTACAATGAGCAGTTCTTC; len: 14; d_gene: NA; abundance: NA; j_gene: TRBJ2-1; v_gene: TRBV10-2
CDR3aa: CASSAWTGDITGELFF; CDR3nt: TGTGCCAGCAGTGCGTGGACAGGAGATATCACCGGGGAGCTGTTTTTT; len: 16; d_gene: TRBD1; abundance: NA; j_gene: TRBJ2-2; v_gene: TRBV6-1
CDR3aa: CASSLSGPTYEQYF; CDR3nt: TGTGCCAGCAGTTTATCTGGGCCAACCTACGAGCAGTACTTC; len: 14; d_gene: NA; abundance: NA; j_gene: TRBJ2-7; v_gene: TRBV27
CDR3aa: CASSLPDIQETQYF; CDR3nt: TGTGCCAGCAGCTTACCGGACATCCAAGAGACCCAGTACTTC; len: 14; d_gene: NA; abundance: NA; j_gene: TRBJ2-5; v_gene: TRBV6-5
CDR3aa: CASRLTVDYNSPLHF; CDR3nt: TGTGCCAGCCGTCTGACAGTAGATTATAATTCACCCCTCCACTTT; len: 15; d_gene: NA; abundance: NA; j_gene: TRBJ1-6; v_gene: TRBV6-4
CDR3aa: CASSREGEDPKDWTDTQYF; CDR3nt: TGTGCCAGTAGTAGAGAAGGGGAGGACCCCAAAGATTGGACAGATACGCAGTATTTT; len: 19; d_gene: NA; abundance: NA; j_gene: TRBJ2-3; v_gene: TRBV19
CDR3aa: CASSLSYNSPLHF; CDR3nt: TGTGCCAGCAGTCTCTCCTATAATTCACCCCTCCACTTT; len: 13; d_gene: NA; abundance: NA; j_gene: TRBJ1-6; v_gene: TRBV12-3/TRBV12-4
CDR3aa: CATTTANYGYTF; CDR3nt: TGTGCCACCACGACAGCTAACTATGGCTACACCTTC; len: 12; d_gene: NA; abundance: NA; j_gene: TRBJ1-2; v_gene: TRBV24-1
CDR3aa: CASSGSRDRGTVIYEQYF; CDR3nt: TGTGCCAGCAGTGGCAGCCGGGACAGGGGAACCGTTATCTACGAGCAGTACTTC; len: 18; d_gene: TRBD1; abundance: NA; j_gene: TRBJ2-7; v_gene: TRBV2
CDR3aa: CASSITRGNRVEQYF; CDR3nt: TGTGCCAGCAGTATAACGAGAGGGAATCGTGTCGAGCAGTACTTC; len: 15; d_gene: NA; abundance: NA; j_gene: TRBJ2-7; v_gene: TRBV7-9
CDR3aa: CASSGQIRGADTQYF; CDR3nt: TGTGCCAGCAGCGGACAGATACGAGGCGCAGATACGCAGTATTTT; len: 15; d_gene: NA; abundance: NA; j_gene: TRBJ2-3; v_gene: TRBV9
CDR3aa: CASSFYGGLSSYNEQFF; CDR3nt: TGTGCCAGCAGTTTTTACGGGGGGCTGAGCTCCTACAATGAGCAGTTCTTC; len: 17; d_gene: NA; abundance: NA; j_gene: TRBJ2-1; v_gene: TRBV11-2
CDR3aa: CASSMDRGSSYEQYF; CDR3nt: TGTGCCAGTAGTATGGACAGGGGGAGCTCCTACGAGCAGTACTTC; len: 15; d_gene: TRBD1; abundance: NA; j_gene: TRBJ2-7; v_gene: TRBV19
CDR3aa: CASSPVYSNQPQHF; CDR3nt: TGTGCCAGCAGCCCGGTTTATAGCAATCAGCCCCAGCATTTT; len: 14; d_gene: NA; abundance: NA; j_gene: TRBJ1-5; v_gene: TRBV2
CDR3aa: CASSLITGAGYTF; CDR3nt: TGTGCCAGCAGCTTAATTACAGGTGCTGGCTACACCTTC; len: 13; d_gene: NA; abundance: NA; j_gene: TRBJ1-2; v_gene: TRBV11-2
CDR3aa: CATSDAGVETQYF; CDR3nt: TGTGCCACCAGTGATGCAGGGGTAGAGACCCAGTACTTC; len: 13; d_gene: NA; abundance: NA; j_gene: TRBJ2-5; v_gene: TRBV24-1
CDR3aa: CASSPQGMNTEAFF; CDR3nt: TGTGCCAGCTCACCACAGGGGATGAACACTGAAGCTTTCTTT; len: 14; d_gene: NA; abundance: NA; j_gene: TRBJ1-1; v_gene: TRBV18
CDR3aa: CASSRTGDSNQPQHF; CDR3nt: TGCGCCAGCAGTCGGACAGGAGATAGCAATCAGCCCCAGCATTTT; len: 15; d_gene: TRBD1; abundance: NA; j_gene: TRBJ1-5; v_gene: TRBV4-1
CDR3aa: CASGLAGRGLAGPFNEQFF; CDR3nt: TGTGCTAGTGGTTTGGCAGGTAGGGGCCTAGCGGGACCCTTCAATGAGCAGTTCTTC; len: 19; d_gene: TRBD2; abundance: NA; j_gene: TRBJ2-1; v_gene: TRBV12-5
CDR3aa: CASSRPPQGALGEKLFF; CDR3nt: TGTGCCAGTAGTAGACCTCCACAGGGAGCCCTTGGTGAAAAACTGTTTTTT; len: 17; d_gene: NA; abundance: NA; j_gene: TRBJ1-4; v_gene: TRBV19
CDR3aa: CASSQENTPKLTYEQYF; CDR3nt: TGTGCCAGCAGCCAAGAGAATACGCCTAAACTAACCTACGAGCAGTACTTC; len: 17; d_gene: NA; abundance: NA; j_gene: TRBJ2-7; v_gene: TRBV3-1/TRBV3-2
CDR3aa: CASSSPIDTGDTEAFF; CDR3nt: TGTGCCAGCAGCTCCCCAATCGACACAGGGGACACTGAAGCTTTCTTT; len: 16; d_gene: TRBD1; abundance: NA; j_gene: TRBJ1-1; v_gene: TRBV7-8
CDR3aa: CASSPGLAEVDEQFF; CDR3nt: TGTGCCAGCAGTCCCGGACTAGCGGAGGTCGATGAGCAGTTCTTC; len: 15; d_gene: TRBD2; abundance: NA; j_gene: TRBJ2-1; v_gene: TRBV6-5
CDR3aa: CASTKGLANTGELFF; CDR3nt: TGTGCCAGCACCAAGGGACTAGCGAACACCGGGGAGCTGTTTTTT; len: 15; d_gene: TRBD2; abundance: NA; j_gene: TRBJ2-2; v_gene: TRBV5-4
CDR3aa: CASREGQGILDGYTF; CDR3nt: TGTGCCAGCAGAGAGGGACAGGGGATTTTAGATGGCTACACCTTC; len: 15; d_gene: TRBD1; abundance: NA; j_gene: TRBJ1-2; v_gene: TRBV6-5
CDR3aa: CASSFRDRDTDTQYF; CDR3nt: TGTGCCAGCAGCTTCCGGGACAGGGACACAGATACGCAGTATTTT; len: 15; d_gene: TRBD1; abundance: NA; j_gene: TRBJ2-3; v_gene: TRBV7-6
CDR3aa: CASSPNRGNQPQHF; CDR3nt: TGTGCCAGCTCACCAAATAGGGGGAATCAGCCCCAGCATTTT; len: 14; d_gene: NA; abundance: once; j_gene: TRBJ1-5; v_gene: TRBV18
CDR3aa: CASSVALAGHAEAFF; CDR3nt: TGTGCCAGCAGCGTAGCTCTCGCGGGGCACGCTGAAGCTTTCTTT; len: 15; d_gene: NA; abundance: NA; j_gene: TRBJ1-1; v_gene: TRBV9
CDR3aa: CASSGTGGHSPLHF; CDR3nt: TGTGCCAGCAGCGGGACAGGGGGCCATTCACCCCTCCACTTT; len: 14; d_gene: TRBD1; abundance: NA; j_gene: TRBJ1-6; v_gene: TRBV5-4
CDR3aa: CASSARGLAAYNEQFF; CDR3nt: TGTGCCAGCAGTGCTCGGGGACTAGCGGCCTACAATGAGCAGTTCTTC; len: 16; d_gene: TRBD2; abundance: NA; j_gene: TRBJ2-1; v_gene: TRBV2
CDR3aa: CASSFRGQETQYF; CDR3nt: TGTGCCAGCAGTTTCAGGGGGCAGGAGACCCAGTACTTC; len: 13; d_gene: TRBD1; abundance: few; j_gene: TRBJ2-5; v_gene: TRBV6-6
CDR3aa: CASSFSGGYTLGTDTQYF; CDR3nt: TGTGCCAGCAGCTTTAGCGGGGGGTATACCCTTGGAACAGATACGCAGTATTTT; len: 18; d_gene: TRBD2; abundance: NA; j_gene: TRBJ2-3; v_gene: TRBV9
CDR3aa: CAWSVLDGNSPLHF; CDR3nt: TGTGCCTGGAGTGTACTTGACGGGAATTCACCCCTCCACTTT; len: 14; d_gene: NA; abundance: NA; j_gene: TRBJ1-6; v_gene: TRBV30
CDR3aa: CASSFSPQGTPYGYTF; CDR3nt: TGTGCCAGCAGTTTCTCCCCACAGGGGACACCCTATGGCTACACCTTC; len: 16; d_gene: TRBD1; abundance: few; j_gene: TRBJ1-2; v_gene: TRBV27
CDR3aa: CASSPNTQNVPREVAFF; CDR3nt: TGTGCCAGCAGCCCGAACACGCAGAATGTTCCCAGGGAAGTAGCTTTCTTT; len: 17; d_gene: NA; abundance: NA; j_gene: TRBJ1-1; v_gene: TRBV3-1/TRBV3-2
CDR3aa: CASSSDRGRTGELFF; CDR3nt: TGTGCCAGCAGCTCGGACAGGGGGCGCACCGGGGAGCTGTTTTTT; len: 15; d_gene: TRBD1; abundance: NA; j_gene: TRBJ2-2; v_gene: TRBV3-1/TRBV3-2
CDR3aa: CASSPRDTSYEQYF; CDR3nt: TGTGCCAGCAGTCCCCGGGACACATCCTACGAGCAGTACTTC; len: 14; d_gene: NA; abundance: NA; j_gene: TRBJ2-7; v_gene: TRBV6-5
CDR3aa: CASSTRGGVAFF; CDR3nt: TGTGCCAGCAGCACACGAGGGGGTGTTGCTTTCTTT; len: 12; d_gene: NA; abundance: NA; j_gene: TRBJ1-1; v_gene: TRBV5-4
CDR3aa: CASSLTTLTHSAGELFF; CDR3nt: TGTGCCAGCAGCTTAACCACCCTCACTCATAGCGCCGGGGAGCTGTTTTTT; len: 17; d_gene: NA; abundance: NA; j_gene: TRBJ2-2; v_gene: TRBV7-2
CDR3aa: CASSLGTRVPQETQYF; CDR3nt: TGCGCCAGCAGCTTAGGGACTAGGGTCCCCCAAGAGACCCAGTACTTC; len: 16; d_gene: TRBD2; abundance: NA; j_gene: TRBJ2-5; v_gene: TRBV5-1
CDR3aa: CASSSPTGNTEAFF; CDR3nt: TGTGCCAGCAGCTCACCGACAGGGAACACTGAAGCTTTCTTT; len: 14; d_gene: NA; abundance: NA; j_gene: TRBJ1-1; v_gene: TRBV13
CDR3aa: CASAGTGSYEQYF; CDR3nt: TGTGCCAGCGCCGGGACAGGGAGCTACGAGCAGTACTTC; len: 13; d_gene: TRBD1; abundance: NA; j_gene: TRBJ2-7; v_gene: TRBV6-5
CDR3aa: CSVVLGGIKTNQPQHF; CDR3nt: TGCAGCGTGGTCCTAGGGGGAATAAAGACCAATCAGCCCCAGCATTTT; len: 16; d_gene: NA; abundance: NA; j_gene: TRBJ1-5; v_gene: TRBV29-1
CDR3aa: CASSQDRGSRGFGKLFF; CDR3nt: TGCGCCAGCAGCCAAGATCGTGGGTCCAGGGGTTTCGGAAAACTGTTTTTT; len: 17; d_gene: NA; abundance: NA; j_gene: TRBJ1-4; v_gene: TRBV4-1
CDR3aa: CSVEGFSGRAPLSEQFF; CDR3nt: TGCAGCGTTGAAGGGTTTAGCGGGAGGGCCCCCCTCAGTGAGCAGTTCTTC; len: 17; d_gene: TRBD2; abundance: NA; j_gene: TRBJ2-1; v_gene: TRBV29-1
CDR3aa: CASGGLSYEQYF; CDR3nt: TGTGCCAGCGGCGGGCTCTCCTACGAGCAGTACTTC; len: 12; d_gene: NA; abundance: once; j_gene: TRBJ2-7; v_gene: TRBV2
CDR3aa: CASSQRTGPRNIQYF; CDR3nt: TGTGCCAGCAGCCAACGGACAGGGCCCAGGAACATTCAGTACTTC; len: 15; d_gene: TRBD1; abundance: NA; j_gene: TRBJ2-4; v_gene: TRBV11-3
CDR3aa: CASSLTRGGTEAFF; CDR3nt: TGCGCCAGCAGTTTAACACGGGGAGGCACTGAAGCTTTCTTT; len: 14; d_gene: NA; abundance: few; j_gene: TRBJ1-1; v_gene: TRBV5-1